This T cell receptor (beta chain) was identified in a study of CD8 T cells in ankylosing spondylitis. Germline lookup yields CDR1 SGHRS and CDR2 YFSETQ. V dropped 0 bases and J dropped 7 bases, with 11 bases sitting between them. The CDR3 consists of 14 residues. As regards this clonotype: The target antigen is unknown.

A single record per CDR3 protein comes from TCRdb applying MiXCR to the 5' RACE reads. The sample contains fewer than 500,000 distinct CDR3 sequences, 25% to 30% of which appear only once. Study observations and caveats: Previous work reported some of these motif variants in the synovial fluid and blood of reactive arthritis. Clones linked to disease were reported to show significant enrichment in matched ankylosing spondylitis synovial fluid. Disease-associated clonotypes exhibited CD8+ identity and were relatively infrequent in peripheral blood. Among TCR beta sequences, a motif of 7 to 9 highly homologous variants appeared characteristic of ankylosing spondylitis blood.

The gene calls are TRBV5-1 and TRBJ2-1, with D perhaps matching TRBD2 (5 bases). The TCR comes from a male donor with ankylosing spondylitis. Material: blood, either unsorted or a sorted T cell fraction (not recorded which). This CDR3 is CASSLEEALNEQFF. In DNA form, the CDR3 reads TGCGCCAGCAGCTTGGAGGAGGCCTTGAATGAGCAGTTCTTC.